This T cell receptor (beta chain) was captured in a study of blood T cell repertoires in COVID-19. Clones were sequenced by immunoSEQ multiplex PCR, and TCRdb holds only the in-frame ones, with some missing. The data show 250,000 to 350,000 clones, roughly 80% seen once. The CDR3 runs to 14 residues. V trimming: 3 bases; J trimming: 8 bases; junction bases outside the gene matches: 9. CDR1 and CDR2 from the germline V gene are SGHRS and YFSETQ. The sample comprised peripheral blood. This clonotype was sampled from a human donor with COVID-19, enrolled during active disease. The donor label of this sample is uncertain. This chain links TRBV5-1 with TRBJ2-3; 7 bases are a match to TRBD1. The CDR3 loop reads CASSSGTAGATQYF. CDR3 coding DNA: TGCGCCAGCAGCTCCGGGACAGCCGGTGCTACGCAGTATTTT.